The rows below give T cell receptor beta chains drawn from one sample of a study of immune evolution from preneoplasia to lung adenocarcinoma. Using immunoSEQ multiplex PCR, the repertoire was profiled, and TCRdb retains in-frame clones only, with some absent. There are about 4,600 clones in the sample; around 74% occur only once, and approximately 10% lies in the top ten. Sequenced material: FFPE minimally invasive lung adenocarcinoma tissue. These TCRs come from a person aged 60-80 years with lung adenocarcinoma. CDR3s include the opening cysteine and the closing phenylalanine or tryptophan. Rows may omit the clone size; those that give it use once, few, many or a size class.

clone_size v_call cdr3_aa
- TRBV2 CASSETSYEQYF
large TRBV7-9 CASRPTGAEAFF
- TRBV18 CASSGGDEQFF
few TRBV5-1 CASSEEGAYEQYF
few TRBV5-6 CASAPGGSYGYTF
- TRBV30 CAWSKQTNTEAFF
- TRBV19 CASSIAGQGNNEQFF
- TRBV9 CASSVEAAGGNEQFF
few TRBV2 CASRAARANSYEQYF
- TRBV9 CASSATDNPSYEQYF
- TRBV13 CASSSRRGNEQFF
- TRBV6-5 CASSSRPGQGGYGYTF
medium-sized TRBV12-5 CASGLDRNTEAFF
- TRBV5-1 CASSKDRLAYEQYF
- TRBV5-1 CASSLWEPTGTDTQYF
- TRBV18 CASSLRGGTGELFF
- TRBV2 CASSEGHGAGANVLTF
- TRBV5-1 CASSLGQGAGGAFF
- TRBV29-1 CSAGTSGRGEQFF
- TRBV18 CASSPETGGTKTYGYTF
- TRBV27 CASSLTGPNTEAFF
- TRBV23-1 CASSQSGGEDTEAFF
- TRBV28 CASSQSVKGRNEQFF
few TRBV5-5 CASTVNPVGGIDTEAFF
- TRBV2 CASSEDLVTGELFF
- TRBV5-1 CASSSGGARNTEAFF
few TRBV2 CASRARGGDNEQFF
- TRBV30 CAWRLYSTDTQYF
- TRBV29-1 CSVEDGRLAGGSTGELFF
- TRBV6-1 CASSEASAGNTIYF
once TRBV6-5 CASSYGSGSKQYF
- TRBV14 CASSQTSGAMVEQYF
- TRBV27 CASRSTGFGGGATEAFF
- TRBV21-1 CASPTSGRSYNEQFF
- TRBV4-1 CASSQAGERETQYF
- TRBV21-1 CASSRTRASTGELFF
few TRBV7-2 CASSLGRTPAFF
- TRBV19 CASQTGQGIGEQYF
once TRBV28 CASSFVGARTEAFF
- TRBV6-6 CASSPGAFNEKLFF
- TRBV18 CASSPRQNTEAFF
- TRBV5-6 CASSLRTGETQYF
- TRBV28 CASSERSQPQHF
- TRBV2 CASSGASYEQYF
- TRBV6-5 CASSYQTPYQETQYF
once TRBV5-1 CASSLGGASTEAFF
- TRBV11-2 CASSPEGLVYNEQFF
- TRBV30 CAWGLAKNIQYF